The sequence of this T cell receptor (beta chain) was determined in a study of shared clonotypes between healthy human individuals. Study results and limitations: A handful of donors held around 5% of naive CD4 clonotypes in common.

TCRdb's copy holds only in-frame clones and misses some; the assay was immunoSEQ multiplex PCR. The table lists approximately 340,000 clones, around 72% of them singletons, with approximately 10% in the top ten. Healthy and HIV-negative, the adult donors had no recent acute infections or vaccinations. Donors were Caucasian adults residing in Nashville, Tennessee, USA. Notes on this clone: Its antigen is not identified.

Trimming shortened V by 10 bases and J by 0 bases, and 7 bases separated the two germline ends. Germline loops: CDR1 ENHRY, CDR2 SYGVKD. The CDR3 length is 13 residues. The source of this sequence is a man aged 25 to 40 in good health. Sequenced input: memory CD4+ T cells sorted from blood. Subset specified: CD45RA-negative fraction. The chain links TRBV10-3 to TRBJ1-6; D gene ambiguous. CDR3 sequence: CATVDSYNSPLHF. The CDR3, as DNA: TGTGCCACAGTCGACTCCTATAATTCACCCCTCCACTTT.